This entry lists 20 T cell receptor beta chains sequenced from one sample in a study of T cell changes during pregnancy in multiple sclerosis. Profiling relied on immunoSEQ multiplex PCR, and the TCRdb table lists in-frame clones only, not all of them. The repertoire holds more than 25,000 clones, with roughly nine tenths as singletons. The input for sequencing was peripheral blood, taken in the first trimester of pregnancy. The source of these receptors is a female donor in good health, enrolled as a control in a pregnancy study.

This clone was seen once. The junction departs from germline at one end; a sequencing error may be responsible. The CDR3 region is CASSPLGTGAKYGYTF. The DNA of the CDR3 is TGTGCCAGTAGTCCCCTAGGGACAGGGGCTAAATATGGCTACACCTTC. The chain links TRBV19 to TRBJ1-2, with TRBD1 identical over 10 bases. The germline gives CDR1 LNHDA, CDR2 SQIVND (reference sequence). The length of the CDR3 is 16 residues.

The chain carries TRBV6-5 and TRBJ1-3, with D perhaps TRBD1 (6 bases). The CDR3 is made up of 14 amino acids. Germline loops: CDR1 MNHEY, CDR2 SVGAGI. Trimming cost V 5 bases and J 2 bases, with 10 bases left between them. CDR3 bases: TGTGCCAGCAGTCTTACAGGGCCTGGAAACACCATATATTTT. Residues: CASSLTGPGNTIYF.

The chain links TRBV11-2 to TRBJ2-1; possible D gene TRBD2, 6 bases. The CDR3 is 16 residues long. CDR1 is SGHAT, CDR2 FQNNGV, per germline. Deletions cut 6 bases from V and 0 bases from J, with 15 bases between. CDR3 nucleotide sequence: TGTGCCAGCAGTCATGCTAGCGCTAGCTCCTACAATGAGCAGTTCTTC. It encodes CASSHASASSYNEQFF. Together with reference TRBV11-2 and TRBJ2-1, the CDR3 gives the full variable domain: EAGVAQSPRYKIIEKRQSVAFWCNPISGHATLYWYQQILGQGPKLLIQFQNNGVVDDSQLPKDRFSAERLKGVDSTLKIQPAKLEDSAVYLCASSHASASSYNEQFFGPGTRLTVL.

This sequence joins TRBV19 and TRBJ1-2, with TRBD1 identical over 7 bases. This CDR3 comprises 16 residues. The V and J ends lost 2 bases and 8 bases, in that order; junction bases with no gene match: 14. Germline V gene data show CDR1 as LNHDA and CDR2 as SQIVND (reference sequence). The DNA of the CDR3 is TGTGCCAGTAGTATATGGGGACAGCCAGACTTGGGGGGCTACACCTTC. The encoded protein is CASSIWGQPDLGGYTF.

This CDR3 reads CASSFSGPHNEQFF. For the CDR3, the DNA is TGTGCCAGCAGCTTTAGCGGGCCCCACAATGAGCAGTTCTTC. The genes are TRBV7-2 and TRBJ2-1, with 7 bases identical to TRBD2. Germline V lookup: CDR1 SGHTA, CDR2 FQGNSA. V dropped 3 bases and J dropped 5; count of bases not matched to a gene: 4. The CDR3 loop spans 14 amino acids.

The chain is built from TRBV6-5 and TRBJ2-7; 12 bases are shared with TRBD2. The CDR3 totals 15 residues. In germline, CDR1 is MNHEY, CDR2 SVGAGI. Trimming cost V 6 bases and J 4 bases; bases outside gene matches: 7. CDR3 amino acids: CASSSTSGGRYEQYF. The CDR3 coding sequence is TGTGCCAGCAGCTCTACTAGCGGGGGGCGGTACGAGCAGTACTTC.

This chain joins TRBV19 and TRBJ2-1; 7 bases map to TRBD1. CDR3 length: 12 residues. Per germline, CDR1 LNHDA and CDR2 SQIVND (reference sequence). Trimming at V came to 10 bases and at J to 7 bases, leaving 7 bases not matched to a gene. CDR3 loop: CATRQGRNEQFF. The CDR3 nucleotides read TGTGCCACTCGACAGGGAAGGAATGAGCAGTTCTTC.

This clone has just one count. This rearrangement joins TRBV7-2 to TRBJ1-1, with 7 bases matching TRBD1. Germline-derived CDR1 and CDR2 are SGHTA and FQGNSA. V lost 3 bases to trimming and J lost 0 bases; unmatched junction nucleotides: 1. The CDR3 runs to 14 residues. CDR3 amino acids: CASSLGQMNTEAFF. CDR3 coding DNA: TGTGCCAGCAGCTTGGGACAGATGAACACTGAAGCTTTCTTT.

The chain recombines TRBV15 with TRBJ2-1, with D possibly matching TRBD2 (6 bases). The V and J ends lost 5 bases and 6 bases respectively, with 17 bases between them. The CDR3 runs to 15 residues. The germline V gene encodes CDR1 LNHNV and CDR2 YYDKDF (reference sequence). The CDR3 nucleotides are TGTGCCACCAGCGGCCGGGACTGGCAGACCAATGAGCAGTTCTTC. Protein sequence: CATSGRDWQTNEQFF. The complete variable domain, with remaining parts taken from reference TRBV15 and TRBJ2-1, reads DAMVIQNPRYQVTQFGKPVTLSCSQTLNHNVMYWYQQKSSQAPKLLFHYYDKDFNNEADTPDNFQSRRPNTSFCFLDIRSPGLGDTAMYLCATSGRDWQTNEQFFGPGTRLTVL.

The genes are TRBV7-2 and TRBJ2-2; 7 positions match TRBD2. This CDR3 is 14 amino acids long. J lost 5 bases, V lost 5 bases, and 5 bases had no gene match. CDR1 is SGHTA, CDR2 FQGNSA, per germline. The CDR3 region is CASSRLAGTGELFF. DNA for the CDR3: TGTGCCAGCAGCCGACTAGCAGGGACCGGGGAGCTGTTTTTT.

The rearrangement joins TRBV7-2 to TRBJ2-1; 9 bases align to TRBD1. The V gene's germline CDR1 is SGHTA and CDR2 FQGNSA. CDR3 size: 16 residues. V lost 1 base and J lost 6; bases outside the gene matches: 7. CDR3 region: CASSLVATGGANEQFF. CDR3 bases: TGTGCCAGCAGCTTAGTGGCGACAGGGGGAGCCAATGAGCAGTTCTTC.

V usage is TRBV4-3 and J usage is TRBJ1-1; 10 bases fit TRBD1. CDR1 and CDR2 from the germline V gene are LGHNA and YSLEER. This CDR3 spans 14 amino acids. V was clipped by 4 bases and J by 5 bases; unmatched bases: 4. The CDR3 sequence is CASSPRDRGTEAFF. The CDR3 DNA sequence: TGCGCCAGCAGCCCCCGGGACAGGGGAACTGAAGCTTTCTTT.

The V gene is TRBV4-1, the J gene TRBJ2-3, with D perhaps TRBD2 (5 bases). There are 15 residues in the CDR3. The V and J ends lost 5 bases and 1 base respectively, with 13 bases between them. CDR1 is MGHRA and CDR2 is YSYEKL in the germline V gene. The CDR3 sequence is CASSFWKEGTDTQYF. The CDR3 DNA reads as TGCGCCAGCAGCTTCTGGAAGGAGGGCACAGATACGCAGTATTTT.

The V gene is TRBV29-1, the J gene TRBJ2-1; tentatively, D is TRBD1 or TRBD2 (9 bases each). Trimming stripped 5 bases from V and 11 bases from J, with 31 bases between. The CDR3 runs to 17 residues. CDR1 is SQVTM and CDR2 is ANQGSEA in the germline V gene. CDR3 loop: CSVYGMGTGWREGKQFF. Written as DNA, the CDR3 is TGCAGCGTTTACGGAATGGGGACAGGGTGGCGGGAGGGAAAGCAGTTCTTC.

This chain connects TRBV30 to TRBJ2-7; possibly TRBD1 for D (6 bases). Germline lookup yields CDR1 GTSNPN and CDR2 SVGIG (reference sequence). The CDR3 covers 12 residues. Between the trimmed V and J ends, which lost 3 bases and 1 base, there was a span of 7 bases. The CDR3 bases are TGTGCCTGGAGGAGGGGGTCCTACGAGCAGTACTTC. Translation: CAWRRGSYEQYF.

This clone was recorded only once. This sequence joins TRBV2 and TRBJ1-1, with D possibly TRBD1 on 6 matching bases. The CDR3 length is 13 residues. V lost 6 bases and J lost 4, with 12 bases in between. CDR1 and CDR2 from the germline V gene are SNHLY and FYNNEI. DNA for the CDR3: TGTGCCAGCAGCCTTACAGGGAGCACTGAAGCTTTCTTT. It yields the protein CASSLTGSTEAFF.

The chain uses TRBV2 and TRBJ2-3, with D possibly TRBD2 on 6 matching bases. The ends were cut back, 0 bases at V and 11 bases at J, with 15 bases in the middle. There are 14 residues in the CDR3. In germline, CDR1 is SNHLY, CDR2 FYNNEI. CDR3 loop: CASSEARTIGMQYF. CDR3 DNA sequence: TGTGCCAGCAGTGAAGCCCGGACTATCGGTATGCAGTATTTT.

The chain carries TRBV19 and TRBJ1-5, with D tentatively TRBD1 (5 bases). This CDR3 is 14 amino acids long. V was pared by 4 bases and J by 3 bases, with 10 bases between. Germline-derived CDR1 and CDR2 are LNHDA and SQIVND (reference sequence). The CDR3 protein is CASSTQGNNQPQHF. In nucleotides, the CDR3 is TGTGCCAGTAGTACCCAGGGAAACAATCAGCCCCAGCATTTT.

About this clone itself: A junction end diverges from the germline sequence, so it may reflect a read error. This sequence joins TRBV18 and TRBJ2-1; no firm D call. Per the germline V gene, CDR1 is KGHSH and CDR2 is LQKENI. The CDR3 consists of 11 residues. The CDR3 coding sequence is TGTGCCAGCTCAACGGGTCCCCATTGTCTCTTC. It specifies CASSTGPHCLF.

V is TRBV7-9 and J is TRBJ1-4; 11 nucleotides line up with TRBD1. The CDR3 is 17 residues long. J lost 0 bases, V lost 4 bases, and 4 bases had no gene match. Germline CDR1 reads SEHNR; CDR2 reads FQNEAQ (reference sequence). The CDR3 DNA follows: TGTGCCAGCAGCTCCGGACAGGGGGCTTCAACTAATGAAAAACTGTTTTTT. This translates into CASSSGQGASTNEKLFF.